The sequence of this T cell receptor beta chain was determined in a study of shared clonotypes between healthy human individuals (dated by TCRdb to about 2020). Regarding the complete study: A few men and two women, aged 18 to 49 years, made up the cohort. For each donor, CD4 naive and CD4 memory were each given three plates, CD8 naive was given two plates, and CD8 memory was given one plate. Each donor's leukapheresis produced roughly between roughly 0.85 and 9.5 billion PBMCs. To estimate repertoire size and how much clonotypes are shared between individuals, the study performed deep sequencing of blood TCR repertoires from a handful of healthy adults. To increase sequencing depth and limit assay-specific biases, TCR repertoire library preparation and sequencing were carried out by different laboratories using diverse techniques.

TCR CDR3 regions were amplified from genomic DNA by multiplex PCR using the deep immunoSEQ assay. Extracted genomic DNA from each cell subset was distributed evenly across all wells of several immunoSEQ 96-well plates, and each plate was treated as a replicate. For sorted subsets, 200 to 250 ng of genomic DNA, equivalent to some 30,000 T cell genomes, went into each replicate PCR. Purified libraries were quantified with a Qubit 3.0 fluorometer, sized on a Bioanalyzer 2100, and re-quantified with the KAPA Library Quantification kit. Every immunoSEQ 96-well plate was sequenced on a separate single-read 150-cycle Illumina NextSeq 550 flow cell. From the authors' description of their analysis: The immunoSEQ output contained only junctional sequences without quality scores, so filtering could not match that applied to full-length reads. Sequences were annotated with PyIR, a Python wrapper for IgBLAST v1.9, and V/J genes and CDR3 were assigned using IMGT germline references. Reads with weak V/J assignments (E-value above 1e-6), missing CDR3, stop codons, out-of-frame junctions, or ambiguous translated residues were removed. V3J clonotypes were defined as sequences sharing an identical inferred V gene, J gene, and CDR3 amino acid sequence. Percentage overlap between repertoires was computed as shared unique clonotypes divided by the size of the smaller repertoire. Repertoire richness was assessed with RTK rarefaction, the Chao1 estimator, and Recon v2.1 estimates of unobserved clonotypes. Generation probabilities were computed with OLGA for all TCRbeta clonotypes obtained by the gDNA method from a handful of donors. Imported from immuneACCESS, the table was reduced by TCRdb to in-frame sequences with V and J called. These copies leave out some clones; in studies compared against another copy, an unresolved V gene accounts for under half, and the cause of the remainder is not known. The V and J calls and clone size come from that table; D and trimming were worked out from the DNA. The sample includes 2 million to 3 million clones, with roughly 93% observed a single time. The top ten clones comprise 0.36% of the sample.

Healthy HIV-negative adults with no recently reported acute infections or vaccinations were included as donors. Every donor was a Caucasian adult living in Nashville, Tennessee, USA. CD4+ T cells were enriched through magnetic negative selection, after which naive cells were positively selected on CD45RA and the remaining negative fraction served as the memory subset. Blood was obtained by leukapheresis, after which PBMCs were separated by Ficoll-Histopaque density gradient centrifugation and cryopreserved in liquid nitrogen vapor phase. Analytical flow cytometry was used to check the purity and quantity of each magnetically sorted T cell population. From each sorted fraction, genomic DNA was isolated and quantified by UV absorbance on a Nanodrop 2000c. Turning to this clone: Its cognate antigen has yet to be identified. The input lacks base qualities; no much larger clone sits a single base away.

Study-wide findings and limitations: Higher generation probabilities were observed for clonotypes shared by all four sorted-subset donors than for non-shared clonotypes. The small number of donors limited the genetic and exposure-history diversity represented. Pairwise subsampling led to the expectation that sequencing depth would affect the degree of clonotype sharing among donors. Larger estimated clonotype richness was generally found for naive subsets than for memory subsets. Incomplete sequencing was indicated by rarefaction of sorted-subset datasets, despite the large sequencing depth. When several donors were compared, the shared fraction of clonotypes was about 5% for naive CD4, less than 4% for naive CD8, 2.3% for memory CD4, and around 0.4% for memory CD8. Sampling was limited to blood, and TCR repertoires in tissue likely differ from TCR repertoires in blood.

Including the terminal cysteine and phenylalanine, the CDR3 comprises 15 residues. Left in the record is the CDR3 DNA by itself, 45 bases read in frame from the first base. V is cut by 2 bases and J by 0 bases, and the space between the germline ends is 11 bases. The CDR1 and CDR2 encoded by the germline V gene are MGHDK and SYGVNS. The receptor chain draws on TRBV25-1 and TRBJ2-7, with no reliable assignment of the D segment. The sample was naive CD4+ T cells from PBMCs. This specimen's cell subset or site label, interpreted: CD45RA+ positively selected. The TCR was taken from a man aged 18 to 29 in good health. Some clones in this sample may be carry-over from other donors' samples. The DNA reads TGTGCCAGCAGTGAAGGCCTGACCGGCTCCTACGAGCAGTACTTC. Translation gives CASSEGLTGSYEQYF.